These 14 T cell receptor beta chains originate from one sample sequenced in a study of blood T cell repertoires in COVID-19. Profiled with immunoSEQ multiplex PCR; TCRdb holds only in-frame clones, not every one. This repertoire shows some 97,000 clones, approximately 92% found once; its top ten account for more than 5%. Sequencing was carried out using peripheral blood. The source of these receptors is a man aged 65 to 79 with acute or convalescent COVID-19.

The chain is built from TRBV30 and TRBJ1-6; D might be TRBD1 (5 bases). CDR1 and CDR2 (germline): GTSNPN, SVGIG (reference sequence). The CDR3 is made up of 16 amino acids. Trimming shortened V by 4 bases and J by 0 bases, and 13 bases separated the two germline ends. CDR3 nucleotide sequence: TGTGCCTGGATGGCCTTGGGGGGCTCCTATAATTCACCCCTCCACTTT. It codes for CAWMALGGSYNSPLHF.

The table lists this clone with many counts. V gene TRBV9 combines with J gene TRBJ2-7; 7 bases line up with TRBD1. Trimming removed 3 bases from V and 0 bases from J; junction bases left unmatched: 3. Germline V gene sequence: CDR1 SGDLS, CDR2 YYNGEE. The CDR3 totals 14 residues. In nucleotides, the CDR3 is TGTGCCAGCAGCGAACAGGGGAGCTCCTACGAGCAGTACTTC. Its translation: CASSEQGSSYEQYF.

The chain employs TRBV28 and TRBJ1-6; D gene uncertain. V gave up 4 bases and J gave up 11 bases, with 12 bases separating them. The CDR3 covers 13 residues. Germline assignment: CDR1 MDHEN and CDR2 SYDVKM. CDR3 bases: TGTGCCAGCAGTTCCCCCCCAAAAACACCCCTCCACTTT. The encoded protein is CASSSPPKTPLHF.

The V gene is TRBV6-5, the J gene TRBJ2-3; D possibly corresponds to TRBD2 (6 bases). The germline V gene has CDR1 MNHEY and CDR2 SVGAGI. The CDR3 runs 15 residues. Trimming pared 0 bases from V and 4 bases from J, leaving 11 bases between. The CDR3 sequence is CASSYSGGEADTQYF. CDR3 coding DNA: TGTGCCAGCAGTTACTCGGGCGGGGAGGCAGATACGCAGTATTTT.

The V and J genes are TRBV19 and TRBJ1-4, with 9 bases aligning to TRBD1. CDR1 is LNHDA, CDR2 SQIVND, per germline (reference sequence). This CDR3 is built from 14 residues. V shed 6 bases and J 8 bases; nucleotides not matched to a gene: 7. The CDR3, as DNA: TGTGCCAGTAGACCCGGACAGGGGTGGGAAAAACTGTTTTTT. It is translated as CASRPGQGWEKLFF.

The chain links TRBV11-2 to TRBJ2-7; 12 bases align to TRBD1. Germline CDR1 SGHAT, CDR2 FQNNGV. This CDR3 has 18 amino acids. V shed 6 bases, J shed 7 bases, and the junction held 19 bases outside the gene matches. In DNA form, the CDR3 reads TGTGCCAGCAGGGGTCCGGGGGACAGGGGGCAATCGGCTGGTGAGCAGTACTTC. Its protein product is CASRGPGDRGQSAGEQYF.

In its sample, this clone was seen a few times. V is TRBV7-9 and J is TRBJ2-7; 8 nucleotides align to TRBD1. The length of the CDR3 is 14 residues. CDR1 is SEHNR and CDR2 is FQNEAQ in the germline V gene (reference sequence). J was trimmed by 1 base and V by 3 bases; bases with no gene match: 2. This CDR3 reads CASSFGTGSYEQYF. CDR3 in DNA: TGTGCCAGCAGCTTTGGGACAGGATCCTACGAGCAGTACTTC.

V is TRBV12-3 or TRBV12-4 and J is TRBJ2-1, with D perhaps TRBD2 (5 bases). There are 12 residues in the CDR3. V was clipped by 6 bases and J by 7 bases, with 10 bases between them. The CDR3 reads CASSRTANEQFF. The CDR3 region has the DNA TGTGCCAGCAGCCGGACTGCGAATGAGCAGTTCTTC.

The chain has TRBV4-2 and TRBJ1-1, with D perhaps matching TRBD1 (5 bases). Germline CDR1 and CDR2: LGHNA and YNFKEQ. Trimming took off 2 bases at V and 3 bases at J, with 10 bases between the two ends. The CDR3 is 14 amino acids. CDR3 sequence: CASSQSVRDTEAFF. The CDR3 DNA reads TGTGCCAGCAGCCAATCGGTCAGGGACACTGAAGCTTTCTTT.

The chain links TRBV7-9 to TRBJ1-6, with TRBD1 as a possible D gene (6 bases). The CDR3 runs to 15 residues. CDR1 and CDR2 (germline): SEHNR, FQNEAQ (reference sequence). Trimming cost V 2 bases and J 8 bases, with 13 bases left between them. CDR3 sequence: CASSLTAGVHSPLHF. For the CDR3, the DNA is TGTGCCAGCAGCTTAACGGCAGGGGTACATTCACCCCTCCACTTT.

This clone was seen once. The chain links TRBV5-5 to TRBJ1-1, with D perhaps TRBD1 (5 bases). Trimming stripped 7 bases from V and 5 bases from J, with 18 bases between. CDR3 length: 14 amino acids. The germline CDR1 and CDR2 sequences are SGHKS and YYEKEE (reference sequence). CDR3 in DNA: TGTGCCAGCGGGCAAATAAGGGGAGGGACTGAAGCTTTCTTT. This sequence encodes CASGQIRGGTEAFF.

This chain connects TRBV11-2 to TRBJ1-2; D is ambiguous. The germline V gene has CDR1 SGHAT and CDR2 FQNNGV. V was pared by 2 bases and J by 3 bases, with 13 bases between. CDR3 size: 15 residues. The CDR3 is CASSLIEGLDYGYTF. The CDR3, as DNA: TGTGCCAGCAGCTTAATCGAGGGTTTAGACTATGGCTACACCTTC.

The chain is built from TRBV6-6 and TRBJ1-5, with D possibly being TRBD1 (5 bases). Germline values: CDR1 MNHNY, CDR2 SVGAGI (reference sequence). There are 14 residues in the CDR3. The germline V and J ends were trimmed by 7 bases and 7 bases, with 17 bases remaining between them. The CDR3 protein is CASKVSQGGQPQHF. Here the CDR3 DNA reads TGTGCCAGCAAGGTGAGCCAGGGAGGCCAGCCCCAGCATTTT.

This clone has a single count. J is TRBJ1-5 and V is TRBV6-5, with TRBD1 identical over 11 bases. V was pared by 2 bases and J by 7 bases, with 1 base of the junction left unmatched. CDR3 length equals 14 residues. Germline V gene lookup returns CDR1 MNHEY and CDR2 SVGAGI. The CDR3 loop is CASSYGTGGQPQHF. In DNA form, the CDR3 reads TGTGCCAGCAGTTACGGGACAGGGGGGCAGCCCCAGCATTTT.